This T cell receptor beta chain is from a study of shared clonotypes between healthy human individuals. At the level of the study: Researchers assigned three CD4 naive, three CD4 memory, two CD8 naive and one CD8 memory plate to each donor. Findings of the study overall: An effect of sequencing depth on clonotype sharing among donors was expected.

This clone was detected only once. The antigen is not known. CDR1 is MNHEY and CDR2 is SMNVEV in the germline V gene (reference sequence). CDR3 length equals 16 residues. Between the trimmed V and J ends, which lost 5 bases and 4 bases, there was a span of 21 bases. Around 30,000 T cell genomes, or about 190 ng DNA, went into the sorted-subset replicate PCRs. Produced via immunoSEQ multiplex PCR; TCRdb's table is partial and in-frame only. Altogether approximately 2,200,000 clones are present, 85% to 95% being singletons, with the ten largest covering 1.5% to 2%. Naive CD8 cells lacked CD45RO, underwent positive selection for CCR7 and left out terminally differentiated effector memory CD45RA+ cells.

V gene TRBV27 combines with J gene TRBJ2-7; D possibly corresponds to TRBD2 (6 bases). Material: naive CD8+ T cells from PBMCs. The sequence was obtained from a man aged 18-30 years in good health. Some clones in this sample may be carry-over from other donors' samples. In DNA, the CDR3 is TGTGCCAGCAGTCCCTCTTGGGGGGAGGACTCTTACGAGCAGTACTTC. Translating it yields CASSPSWGEDSYEQYF.